The rows below give T cell receptor beta chains drawn from one sample of a study of blood T cell repertoires in COVID-19. Generated by immunoSEQ multiplex PCR, the TCRdb table keeps only in-frame clones and is missing some. The data show around 180,000 clones, 80% to 90% seen once. The material sequenced was peripheral blood. The receptors originated from a man between 65 and 85 years old with active or convalescent COVID-19. The CDR3 runs from the conserved cysteine through the conserved F or W. The order of the fields is V gene, D gene, clone size, J gene, CDR3 protein, CDR3 DNA. The D gene is left open where the match is weak. Clone size, where shown, is once, few, many, or a class for clones that have expanded.

V: TRBV2; D: -; size: -; J: TRBJ1-5; CDR3: CAKAAGADQPQHF; DNA: TGTGCCAAGGCGGCAGGGGCTGATCAGCCCCAGCATTTT
V: TRBV3-1/TRBV3-2; D: -; size: few; J: TRBJ2-3; CDR3: CASSPNTDTQYF; DNA: TGTGCCAGCAGCCCCAACACAGATACGCAGTATTTT
V: TRBV18; D: -; size: -; J: TRBJ2-3; CDR3: CASSAQGTDYTQYF; DNA: TGTGCCAGCTCAGCTCAGGGGACGGATTATACGCAGTATTTT
V: TRBV3-1/TRBV3-2; D: TRBD2; size: -; J: TRBJ2-7; CDR3: CASSQGWAGGPVEQYF; DNA: TGTGCCAGCAGCCAAGGTTGGGCGGGGGGGCCGGTTGAGCAGTACTTC
V: TRBV19; D: TRBD1; size: -; J: TRBJ1-5; CDR3: CASSTARDRGRQPQHF; DNA: TGTGCCAGTAGTACCGCGAGGGACAGGGGACGGCAGCCCCAGCATTTT
V: TRBV13; D: -; size: -; J: TRBJ1-1; CDR3: CASSFPDTEAFF; DNA: TGTGCCAGCAGCTTCCCAGACACTGAAGCTTTCTTT
V: TRBV3-1/TRBV3-2; D: -; size: few; J: TRBJ2-7; CDR3: CASSHRGYEQYF; DNA: TGTGCCAGCAGCCATAGGGGCTACGAGCAGTACTTC
V: TRBV7-2; D: -; size: -; J: TRBJ2-1; CDR3: CASSRAEGGLGNEQFF; DNA: TGTGCCAGCAGCCGGGCAGAAGGCGGGTTGGGCAATGAGCAGTTCTTC
V: TRBV24-1; D: -; size: -; J: TRBJ2-2; CDR3: CATSDAQELQGGELFF; DNA: TGTGCCACCAGTGATGCACAAGAACTACAGGGAGGGGAGCTGTTTTTT
V: TRBV6-2/TRBV6-3; D: TRBD1; size: -; J: TRBJ1-5; CDR3: CASSGMDRGYSNQPQHF; DNA: TGTGCCAGCAGCGGAATGGACAGGGGGTATAGCAATCAGCCCCAGCATTTT
V: TRBV6-6; D: TRBD1; size: -; J: TRBJ1-1; CDR3: CASSYPGTGYTEAFF; DNA: TGTGCCAGCAGTTACCCCGGGACAGGGTACACTGAAGCTTTCTTT
V: TRBV5-6; D: TRBD1; size: -; J: TRBJ2-7; CDR3: CASSPRGRPYEQYF; DNA: TGTGCCAGCAGCCCCAGGGGGCGGCCCTACGAGCAGTACTTC
V: TRBV28; D: -; size: -; J: TRBJ2-2; CDR3: CASSLWASPDTGELFF; DNA: TGTGCCAGCAGTTTATGGGCTAGCCCGGACACCGGGGAGCTGTTTTTT
V: TRBV7-2; D: -; size: few; J: TRBJ1-4; CDR3: CASSLGIKGELFF; DNA: TGTGCCAGCAGCTTAGGAATCAAGGGGGAACTGTTTTTT
V: TRBV19; D: TRBD1; size: -; J: TRBJ1-1; CDR3: CASTRDRGRPGTEAFF; DNA: TGTGCCAGTACCCGGGACAGGGGGCGCCCGGGGACTGAAGCTTTCTTT
V: TRBV4-3; D: TRBD2; size: -; J: TRBJ2-1; CDR3: CASSQEVPSGTDEQFF; DNA: TGCGCCAGCAGCCAAGAAGTTCCTAGCGGGACCGATGAGCAGTTCTTC